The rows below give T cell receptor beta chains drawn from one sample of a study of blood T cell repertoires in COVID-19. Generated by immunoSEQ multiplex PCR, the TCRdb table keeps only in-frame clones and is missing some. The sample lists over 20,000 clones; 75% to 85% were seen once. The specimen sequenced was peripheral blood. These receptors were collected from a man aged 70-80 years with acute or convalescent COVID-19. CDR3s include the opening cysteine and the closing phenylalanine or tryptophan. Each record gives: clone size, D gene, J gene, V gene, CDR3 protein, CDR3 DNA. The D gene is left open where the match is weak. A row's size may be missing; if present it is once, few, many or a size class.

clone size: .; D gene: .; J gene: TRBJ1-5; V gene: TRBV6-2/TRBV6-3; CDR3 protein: CASSSRQSGHGQPQHF; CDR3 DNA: TGTGCCAGCAGTTCCCGACAGTCAGGGCATGGTCAGCCCCAGCATTTT
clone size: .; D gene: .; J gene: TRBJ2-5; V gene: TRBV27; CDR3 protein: CASSVRVRETQYF; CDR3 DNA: TGTGCCAGCAGTGTCAGGGTCCGGGAGACCCAGTACTTC
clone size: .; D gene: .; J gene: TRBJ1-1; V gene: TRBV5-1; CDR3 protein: CASSLPGGNTEAFF; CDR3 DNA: TGCGCCAGCAGCTTGCCGGGAGGGAACACTGAAGCTTTCTTT
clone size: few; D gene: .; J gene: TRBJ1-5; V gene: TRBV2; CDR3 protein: CASSEKPPQGYNQPQHF; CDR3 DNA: TGTGCCAGCAGTGAAAAACCACCGCAGGGATACAATCAGCCCCAGCATTTT
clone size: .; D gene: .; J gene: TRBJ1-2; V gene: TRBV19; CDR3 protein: CASSPDIGYTF; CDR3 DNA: TGTGCCAGTAGCCCAGACATTGGCTACACCTTC
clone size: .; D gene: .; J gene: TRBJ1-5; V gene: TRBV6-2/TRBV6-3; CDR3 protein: CASSYYATASNQPQHF; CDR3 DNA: TGTGCCAGCAGTTACTATGCGACAGCGAGCAATCAGCCCCAGCATTTT
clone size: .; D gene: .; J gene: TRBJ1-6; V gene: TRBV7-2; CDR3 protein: CASSRGQHALHF; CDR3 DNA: TGTGCCAGCAGTCGAGGACAGCACGCCCTCCACTTT
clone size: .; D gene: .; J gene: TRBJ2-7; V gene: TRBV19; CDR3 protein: CASSIGLSGPYEQYF; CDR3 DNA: TGTGCCAGTAGTATAGGCCTGAGCGGTCCCTACGAGCAGTACTTC
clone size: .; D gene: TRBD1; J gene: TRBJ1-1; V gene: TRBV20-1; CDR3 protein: CSASPGTGGDALNTEAFF; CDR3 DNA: TGCAGTGCTAGTCCCGGGACAGGGGGCGACGCCCTCAACACTGAAGCTTTCTTT
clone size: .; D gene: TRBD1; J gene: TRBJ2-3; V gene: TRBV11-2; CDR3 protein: CASSFSGQRTDTQYF; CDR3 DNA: TGTGCCAGCAGCTTTTCGGGACAGCGCACAGATACGCAGTATTTT
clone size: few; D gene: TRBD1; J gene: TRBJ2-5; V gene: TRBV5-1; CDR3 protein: CASSPTGTGEETQYF; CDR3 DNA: TGCGCCAGCAGTCCTACCGGGACAGGGGAAGAGACCCAGTACTTC
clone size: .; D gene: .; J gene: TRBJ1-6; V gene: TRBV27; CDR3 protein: CASSRSQGVMYSPLHF; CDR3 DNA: TGTGCCAGCAGTAGATCCCAGGGTGTTATGTATTCACCCCTCCACTTT
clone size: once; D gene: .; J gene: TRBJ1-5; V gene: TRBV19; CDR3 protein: CASRTPGLLVSQPQHF; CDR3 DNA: TGTGCCAGTAGGACCCCAGGGTTGCTGGTCTCTCAGCCCCAGCATTTT